This T cell receptor beta chain derives from a study of cytomegalovirus exposure and HLA in healthy donors. Findings of the study overall: Later on, a genetic analysis was performed. It linked a missense variant in DCLRE1C with V- and J-gene trimming of TCR beta. An analysis was carried out later, and it reportedly showed fewer N-insertions in an Asian-associated ancestry cluster than the roughly 670-donor mean. Reportedly, diagnosis of cytomegalovirus status by the classifier showed high specificity and sensitivity.

Germline CDR1 is LGHNT and CDR2 is FRNRAP. CDR3 length equals 20 residues. The V segment lost 5 bases and the J segment 0 bases; nucleotides outside the gene matches: 10. As concerns this clone: Its antigen is not identified.

The PCR had 60 Vbeta and 13 Jbeta primers. Some clones are missing from TCRdb's copy, which holds only in-frame ones; the method was immunoSEQ multiplex PCR. The sample records about 100,000 clones, roughly 78% being singletons. J is TRBJ2-1 and V is TRBV12-5; 16 positions agree with TRBD2. The sequence derives from a woman in her thirties or forties in good health and CMV-seronegative. Sequencing input: PBMCs. CDR3 amino acids: CASGPGTSGGAVGSYNEQFF. CDR3 in DNA: TGTGCTAGTGGTCCGGGGACTAGCGGGGGGGCGGTGGGCTCCTACAATGAGCAGTTCTTC.